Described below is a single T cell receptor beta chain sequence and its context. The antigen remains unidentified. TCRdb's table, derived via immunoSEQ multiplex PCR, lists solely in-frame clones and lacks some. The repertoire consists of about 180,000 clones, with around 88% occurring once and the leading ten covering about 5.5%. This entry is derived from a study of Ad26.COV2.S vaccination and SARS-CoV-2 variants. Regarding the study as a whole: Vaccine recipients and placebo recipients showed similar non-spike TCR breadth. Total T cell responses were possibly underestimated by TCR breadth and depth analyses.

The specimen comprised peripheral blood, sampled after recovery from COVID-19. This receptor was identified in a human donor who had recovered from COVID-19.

The CDR3 coding sequence is TGCGCCAGCAGCCCTAGACAGGGGATATGGGCTACCCGTCTGGGGGAGCCCCAGCATTTT. Translated: CASSPRQGIWATRLGEPQHF. This chain connects TRBV10-1 to TRBJ1-5; 8 nucleotides line up with TRBD1. The germline CDR1 and CDR2 sequences are WNHNN and SYGVQD (reference sequence). J gave up 8 bases and V 6 bases, and 27 bases lay outside the gene matches. There are 20 residues in the CDR3.